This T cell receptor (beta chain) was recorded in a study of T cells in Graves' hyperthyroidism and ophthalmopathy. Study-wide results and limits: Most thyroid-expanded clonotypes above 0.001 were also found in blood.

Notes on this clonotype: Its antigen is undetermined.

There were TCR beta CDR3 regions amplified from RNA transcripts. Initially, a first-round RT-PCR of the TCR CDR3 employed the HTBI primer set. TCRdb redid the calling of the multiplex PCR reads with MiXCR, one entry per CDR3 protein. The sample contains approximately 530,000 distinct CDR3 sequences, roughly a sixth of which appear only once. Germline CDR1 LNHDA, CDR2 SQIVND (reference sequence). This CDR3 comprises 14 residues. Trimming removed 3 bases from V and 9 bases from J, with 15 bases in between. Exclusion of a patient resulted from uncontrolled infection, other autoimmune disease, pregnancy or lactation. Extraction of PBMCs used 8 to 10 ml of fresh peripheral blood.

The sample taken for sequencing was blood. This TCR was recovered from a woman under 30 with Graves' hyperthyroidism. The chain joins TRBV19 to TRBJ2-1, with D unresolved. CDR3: CASSMIWSSGEQFF. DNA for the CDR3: TGTGCCAGTAGTATGATTTGGTCGTCCGGTGAGCAGTTCTTC.